This note documents a single T cell receptor (beta chain) sequence. Antigen: not known. The data derive from a study of CXCR3-negative and CXCR3-positive naive CD8 T cells. Overall study results and limits: Much lower diversity was found in memory CD8+ cells, while both naive subsets had comparably high diversity. TRB CDR3 properties served as the basis for inferring TCR strength, and surface CD5 was comparable between naive subsets. TRB CDR3s of CXCR3-positive naive cells were more hydrophobic than those of CXCR3-negative naive cells. Naive CXCR3-positive and CXCR3-negative cells shared TRBV-TRBJ usage; memory cells diverged.

Among CD8+ T cells, naive ones were CD45RO-CCR7+CD27+CD95-. Libraries were UMI-labeled 5' RACE TRB cDNA. TCRdb reprocessed the 5' RACE reads and keeps a single row for each CDR3 protein, giving no DNA. The table counts around 95,000 distinct CDR3 sequences; 0.95% to 1.4% lies in the top ten. Material: naive CXCR3+ CD8+ T cells from blood. Described subset: CD45RO-CCR7+CD27+CD95- naive CD8+ T cells expressing CXCR3 (TNR3+). The clonotype was recovered from a human donor in good health. Some clones in this sample may be carry-over from other donors' samples.

CDR3 amino acids: CATATETYEQYF. This chain uses TRBV6-5 with TRBJ2-7; TCRdb indicates TRBD1, and absent DNA this call remains unverified. Per the germline V gene, CDR1 is MNHEY and CDR2 is SVGAGI. The CDR3 sequence is 12 residues long.